The rows below give T cell receptor beta chains drawn from one sample of a study of shared clonotypes between healthy human individuals. TCRdb keeps only in-frame clones here, not all; method: immunoSEQ multiplex PCR. This table has fewer than 650,000 clones, over 60% appearing once. The sample comprised PBMCs. Source of these receptors: a woman in her forties in good health. Some clones in this sample may be carry-over from other donors' samples. The CDR3 runs from the conserved cysteine through the conserved F or W. A D gene is named only where the DNA matches it firmly. Size is omitted from some rows. Given values are once, few, many or a class for expanded clones.

clone_size	v_call	j_call	d_call	cdr3_nt	cdr3_aa
NA	TRBV28	TRBJ2-7	TRBD2	TGTGCCAGCAGTTTAGGGACTAGCCCTATTTACGAGCAGTACTTC	CASSLGTSPIYEQYF
NA	TRBV28	TRBJ2-1	NA	TGTGCCAGCAGTTTCCAGGCGGCTGTTGGTCCCACAGGTGAGCAGTTCTTC	CASSFQAAVGPTGEQFF
NA	TRBV9	TRBJ2-4	NA	TGTGCCAGCAGCGTAGCTGCCAGGGGAATGGAAAACATTCAGTACTTC	CASSVAARGMENIQYF
NA	TRBV7-2	TRBJ1-1	NA	TGTGCCAGCAGCTTACCAGGAGGGTGGACTGAAGCTTTCTTT	CASSLPGGWTEAFF
few	TRBV28	TRBJ1-3	NA	TGTGCCAGCAGTCCACTTGGCCACACCATATATTTT	CASSPLGHTIYF
NA	TRBV5-1	TRBJ2-2	TRBD1	TGCGCCAGCAGCTTGGGTGTCGTAGGACAGGTTAGCACCGGGGAGCTGTTTTTT	CASSLGVVGQVSTGELFF
NA	TRBV5-5	TRBJ2-7	NA	TGTGCCAGCAGCTTGGTGGCATCCTACGAGCAGTACTTC	CASSLVASYEQYF
NA	TRBV28	TRBJ1-2	NA	TGTGCCAGCAGTCCCCCGGGAGACTATGGCTACACCTTC	CASSPPGDYGYTF
NA	TRBV6-5	TRBJ1-5	NA	TGTGCCAGCAGTTACTTGGGGCTCGGGCAGCCCCAGCATTTT	CASSYLGLGQPQHF
NA	TRBV9	TRBJ1-2	TRBD1	TGTGCCAGCAGCGTAGCTCCGGGACAGAACGTCCCCTATGGCTACACCTTC	CASSVAPGQNVPYGYTF
NA	TRBV19	TRBJ2-2	TRBD2	TGTGCCAGTGCCAACCCGGGACTAGCTCGGACCGGGGAGCTGTTTTTT	CASANPGLARTGELFF
NA	TRBV7-2	TRBJ1-3	NA	TGTGCCAGCAGCTTAGGGACTGGAAACACCATATATTTT	CASSLGTGNTIYF
NA	TRBV19	TRBJ2-7	NA	TGTGCCAGTAGTACGGACAGTTTAACCTACGAGCAGTACTTC	CASSTDSLTYEQYF
NA	TRBV7-3	TRBJ1-1	NA	TGTGCCAGCAGCTTGACGGCGATGAACACTGAAGCTTTCTTT	CASSLTAMNTEAFF
NA	TRBV30	TRBJ1-2	NA	TGTGCCTGGAGTATGGGGGGGACCGTCGGCTACACCTTC	CAWSMGGTVGYTF
NA	TRBV18	TRBJ2-5	NA	TGTGCCAGCTCACCTACCGCCCAGGAGACCCAGTACTTC	CASSPTAQETQYF
NA	TRBV7-9	TRBJ2-3	NA	TGTGCCAGCAGCTTGGAAAGGGGGGACACGGATACGCAGTATTTT	CASSLERGDTDTQYF
NA	TRBV29-1	TRBJ1-4	NA	TGCAGCGTCCCTGGACAGAGTAATGAAAAACTGTTTTTT	CSVPGQSNEKLFF
NA	TRBV4-2	TRBJ2-7	NA	TGTGCCAGCAGCCAAAGGACGTCGTCGGACTCCTACGAGCAGTACTTC	CASSQRTSSDSYEQYF
NA	TRBV29-1	TRBJ2-3	NA	TGCAGCGTTGAAGTTCATATGCGGAGCACAGATACGCAGTATTTT	CSVEVHMRSTDTQYF
NA	TRBV9	TRBJ2-5	NA	TGTGCCAGCAGCGAAGCAGGGAGCGAGACCCAGTACTTC	CASSEAGSETQYF
NA	TRBV5-1	TRBJ2-3	TRBD2	TGCGCCAGCAGCTTTGGTGGGAGCGGGAGAATCACAGATACGCAGTATTTT	CASSFGGSGRITDTQYF
few	TRBV29-1	TRBJ1-1	NA	TGCAGCGTTGAGGTAGGGACTGAAGCTTTCTTT	CSVEVGTEAFF
NA	TRBV18	TRBJ2-2	TRBD1	TGTGCCAGCTCATCGGACAGGGGTTACACCGGGGAGCTGTTTTTT	CASSSDRGYTGELFF
NA	TRBV11-1	TRBJ1-5	NA	TGTGCCAGCAGCTTCGGGCCAAGCAATCAGCCCCAGCATTTT	CASSFGPSNQPQHF
NA	TRBV7-2	TRBJ2-1	TRBD2	TGTGCCAGCAGCCAAAGGACTAGCAGTGGGAATGAGCAGTTCTTC	CASSQRTSSGNEQFF
many	TRBV30	TRBJ1-2	TRBD1	TGTGCCTGGAACGTCCCGGGACAGGGCGCAAGTGGCTACACCTTC	CAWNVPGQGASGYTF
once	TRBV7-2	TRBJ2-4	NA	TGTGCCAGCAGCTTAGTGGGGGAGTTCATTCAGTACTTC	CASSLVGEFIQYF
few	TRBV7-2	TRBJ2-1	TRBD2	TGTGCCAGCAGCCAAAGACTAGCGAGCTCCTACAATGAGCAGTTCTTC	CASSQRLASSYNEQFF
NA	TRBV2	TRBJ2-7	TRBD1	TGTGCCAGCAGTGAATCCAACAGGGGGTACGAGCAGTACTTC	CASSESNRGYEQYF
few	TRBV11-3	TRBJ2-3	TRBD1	TGTGCCAGCAGCCCGGGACAGAACACAGATACGCAGTATTTT	CASSPGQNTDTQYF
NA	TRBV5-5	TRBJ2-7	NA	TGTGCCAGCAGCTTGTCGGCAGGGATAACCTACGAGCAGTACTTC	CASSLSAGITYEQYF
NA	TRBV28	TRBJ2-7	TRBD1	TGTGCCAGCAGTTTACCCGGGACAGGGTCCTACGAGCAGTACTTC	CASSLPGTGSYEQYF
NA	TRBV10-3	TRBJ1-6	TRBD1	TGTGCCATCTCGCTGGACAGGGATAATTCACCCCTCCACTTT	CAISLDRDNSPLHF
medium-sized	TRBV6-1	TRBJ1-5	TRBD1	TGTGCCAGCAGTGGGCAGACAGGGCATAGTCAGCCCCAGCATTTT	CASSGQTGHSQPQHF
NA	TRBV19	TRBJ2-7	TRBD1	TGTGCCAGTAGTTTCGGGACAGGGGTATACGAGCAGTACTTC	CASSFGTGVYEQYF
NA	TRBV29-1	TRBJ1-1	NA	TGCAGCGGTGGACGGAACACTGAAGCTTTCTTT	CSGGRNTEAFF
NA	TRBV19	TRBJ1-3	NA	TGTGCCAGTAGTCCTCAGGGCTCTGGAAACACCATATATTTT	CASSPQGSGNTIYF
NA	TRBV6-6	TRBJ1-2	NA	TGTGCCAGCAGTTATATAGGAAACTATGGCTACACCTTC	CASSYIGNYGYTF
many	TRBV15	TRBJ2-1	NA	TGTGCCACCAGCAGAGATCGCGGGCACCCGGGGCTCTTC	CATSRDRGHPGLF
few	TRBV4-3	TRBJ2-1	TRBD2	TGCGCCAGCAGCCAAGCTCGCGGGAGGTTAGATGAGCAGTTCTTC	CASSQARGRLDEQFF
NA	TRBV2	TRBJ2-1	NA	TGTGCCAGCAGTGAAGCGTCACGGGAGACGAATGAGCAGTTCTTC	CASSEASRETNEQFF
once	TRBV7-2	TRBJ2-1	TRBD2	TGTGCCAGCAGCGAGAGTGATAGCGGGAAGTACAATGAGCAGTTCTTC	CASSESDSGKYNEQFF
NA	TRBV28	TRBJ2-3	TRBD1	TGTGCCAGCAGTTTAGACAGGGGGGGGCCAGATACGCAGTATTTT	CASSLDRGGPDTQYF
NA	TRBV4-1	TRBJ2-5	TRBD2	TGCGCCAGCAGCCAAGGGGGGGGGACTAGTCAAGAGACCCAGTACTTC	CASSQGGGTSQETQYF
NA	TRBV5-4	TRBJ2-5	NA	TGTGCCAGCGGGAATCAAGAGACCCAGTACTTC	CASGNQETQYF
once	TRBV13	TRBJ2-6	TRBD1	TGTGCCAGCAGCCGGGACAGGGCCGGGGCCAACGTCCTGACTTTC	CASSRDRAGANVLTF
NA	TRBV5-6	TRBJ2-1	NA	TGTGCCAGCAGCTTGGGACAGGCCTACAATGAGCAGTTCTTC	CASSLGQAYNEQFF